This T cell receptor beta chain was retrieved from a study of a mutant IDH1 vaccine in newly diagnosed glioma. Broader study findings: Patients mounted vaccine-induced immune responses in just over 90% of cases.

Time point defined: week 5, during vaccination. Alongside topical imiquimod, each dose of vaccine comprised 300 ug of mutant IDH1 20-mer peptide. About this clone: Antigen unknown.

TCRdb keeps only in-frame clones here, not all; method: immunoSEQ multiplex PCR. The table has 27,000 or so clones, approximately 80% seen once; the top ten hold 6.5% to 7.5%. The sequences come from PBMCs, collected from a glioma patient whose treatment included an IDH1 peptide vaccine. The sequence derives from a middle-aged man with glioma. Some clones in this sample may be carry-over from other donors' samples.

The CDR3 loop reads CASSLGQVNTEAFF. The CDR3 nucleotides read TGCGCCAGCAGTCTTGGACAGGTGAACACTGAAGCTTTCTTT. The rearrangement links TRBV5-1 to TRBJ1-1, with 7 bases identical to TRBD1. From germline, CDR1 is SGHRS and CDR2 YFSETQ. J gave up 0 bases and V 5 bases, and 4 bases lay outside the gene matches. The CDR3 extends over 14 amino acids.